This T cell receptor beta chain is drawn from a study of cytomegalovirus exposure and HLA in healthy donors. Trimming shortened V by 5 bases and J by 1 base, and 7 bases separated the two germline ends. Germline CDR1 reads LNHDA; CDR2 reads SQIVND (reference sequence). The length of the CDR3 is 13 residues. Broader study findings: Cytomegalovirus association was listed for about 160 TCR beta chains.

Concerning this clone: Its cognate antigen is unknown.

TCRdb's copy holds only in-frame clones and misses some; the assay was immunoSEQ multiplex PCR. The sample carries around 73,000 clones, 80% to 90% recorded once. The chain links TRBV19 to TRBJ2-3; no definite D call. The receptor's source is a woman younger than 35 in good health and CMV-seropositive. The specimen sequenced was PBMCs. CDR3: CASSWLGTDTQYF. CDR3 DNA: TGTGCCAGTAGTTGGCTGGGCACAGATACGCAGTATTTT.